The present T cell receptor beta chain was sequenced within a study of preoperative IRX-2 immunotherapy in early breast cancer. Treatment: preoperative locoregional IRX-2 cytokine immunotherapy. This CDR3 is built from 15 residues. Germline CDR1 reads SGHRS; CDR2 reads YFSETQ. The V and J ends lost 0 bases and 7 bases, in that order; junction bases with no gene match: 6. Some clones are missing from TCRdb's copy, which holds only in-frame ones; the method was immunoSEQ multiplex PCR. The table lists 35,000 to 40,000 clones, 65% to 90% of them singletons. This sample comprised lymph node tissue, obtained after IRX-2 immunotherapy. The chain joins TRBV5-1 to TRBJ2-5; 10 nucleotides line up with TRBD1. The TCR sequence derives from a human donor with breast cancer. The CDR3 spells CASSLAGQGEGTQYF. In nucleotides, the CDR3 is TGCGCCAGCAGCTTGGCTGGACAGGGGGAAGGGACCCAGTACTTC.